The source of this T cell receptor beta chain is a study of cytomegalovirus exposure and HLA in healthy donors. General observations from the study: DRB1 showed the most TCR associations and HLA-C the fewest in a later analysis, as rates varied by HLA locus.

The PCR was carried out with 60 Vbeta primers and 13 Jbeta primers. Generated by immunoSEQ multiplex PCR, the TCRdb table keeps only in-frame clones and is missing some. The top ten hold roughly an eighth of the sample, which has approximately 150,000 clones, around 80% seen once. While unrecorded immune exposures were likely, the donors were nominally healthy when sampled. The CDR3 runs 15 residues. Trimming removed 3 bases from V and 1 base from J, with 12 bases in between. Germline V gene sequence: CDR1 LNHDA, CDR2 SQIVND (reference sequence). This clone was seen just once. What it binds is not known.

The source is a man aged 40-49 years in good health and CMV-seropositive. V is TRBV19 and J is TRBJ1-2, with a possible D match to TRBD1 (5 bases). Sequencing was performed on PBMCs. CDR3 nucleotide sequence: TGTGCCAGTAGTATCGGGACGGGGGTTAACTATGGCTACACCTTC. It specifies CASSIGTGVNYGYTF.